The T cell receptor beta chain under discussion was sequenced for a study of T-cell memory formation after mild COVID-19. This clonotype was picked up many times. TCRdb reprocessed the 5' RACE reads via MiXCR and lists one record per CDR3 protein. Of fewer than 250,000 distinct CDR3 sequences listed, about 10% are singletons. The sequence was obtained from a man between 18 and 35 years old who had mild COVID-19 (a few samples of this study predate the infection). Cell type and time point are not known. The sample taken for sequencing was PBMCs or a T cell subset sorted from them (not recorded which).

Here the CDR3 reads CASSLGGGAQRISGYTF. The CDR3 DNA follows: TGCGCCAGCAGCTTGGGGGGGGGTGCCCAAAGGATCTCTGGCTACACCTTC. The chain employs TRBV5-1 and TRBJ1-2; D might be TRBD1 (5 bases). This CDR3 contains 17 residues. Trimming shortened V by 0 bases and J by 7 bases, and 22 bases separated the two germline ends. CDR1 is SGHRS, CDR2 YFSETQ, per germline.